This TCR beta chain was retrieved from a study of blood T cell repertoires in COVID-19. Clones were sequenced by immunoSEQ multiplex PCR, and TCRdb holds only the in-frame ones, with some missing. The sample holds 90,000 or so clones, 86% seen once. CDR3 length equals 15 residues. The V and J ends lost 5 bases and 0 bases, in that order; junction bases with no gene match: 3. The germline V gene has CDR1 SEHNR and CDR2 FQNEAQ (reference sequence). The chain couples TRBV7-9 to TRBJ1-3; 8 bases are a match to TRBD1. This TCR was sampled from a middle-aged man with active COVID-19. The sequenced sample was peripheral blood. The DNA for the CDR3 is TGTGCCAGCAGCGGGACAGGCGGCTCTGGAAACACCATATATTTT. Its translation is CASSGTGGSGNTIYF. Supplemented by reference TRBV7-9 and TRBJ1-3, the full variable domain reads DTGVSQNPRHKITKRGQNVTFRCDPISEHNRLYWYRQTLGQGPEFLTYFQNEAQLEKSRLLSDRFSAERPKGSFSTLEIQRTEQGDSAMYLCASSGTGGSGNTIYFGEGSWLTVV.